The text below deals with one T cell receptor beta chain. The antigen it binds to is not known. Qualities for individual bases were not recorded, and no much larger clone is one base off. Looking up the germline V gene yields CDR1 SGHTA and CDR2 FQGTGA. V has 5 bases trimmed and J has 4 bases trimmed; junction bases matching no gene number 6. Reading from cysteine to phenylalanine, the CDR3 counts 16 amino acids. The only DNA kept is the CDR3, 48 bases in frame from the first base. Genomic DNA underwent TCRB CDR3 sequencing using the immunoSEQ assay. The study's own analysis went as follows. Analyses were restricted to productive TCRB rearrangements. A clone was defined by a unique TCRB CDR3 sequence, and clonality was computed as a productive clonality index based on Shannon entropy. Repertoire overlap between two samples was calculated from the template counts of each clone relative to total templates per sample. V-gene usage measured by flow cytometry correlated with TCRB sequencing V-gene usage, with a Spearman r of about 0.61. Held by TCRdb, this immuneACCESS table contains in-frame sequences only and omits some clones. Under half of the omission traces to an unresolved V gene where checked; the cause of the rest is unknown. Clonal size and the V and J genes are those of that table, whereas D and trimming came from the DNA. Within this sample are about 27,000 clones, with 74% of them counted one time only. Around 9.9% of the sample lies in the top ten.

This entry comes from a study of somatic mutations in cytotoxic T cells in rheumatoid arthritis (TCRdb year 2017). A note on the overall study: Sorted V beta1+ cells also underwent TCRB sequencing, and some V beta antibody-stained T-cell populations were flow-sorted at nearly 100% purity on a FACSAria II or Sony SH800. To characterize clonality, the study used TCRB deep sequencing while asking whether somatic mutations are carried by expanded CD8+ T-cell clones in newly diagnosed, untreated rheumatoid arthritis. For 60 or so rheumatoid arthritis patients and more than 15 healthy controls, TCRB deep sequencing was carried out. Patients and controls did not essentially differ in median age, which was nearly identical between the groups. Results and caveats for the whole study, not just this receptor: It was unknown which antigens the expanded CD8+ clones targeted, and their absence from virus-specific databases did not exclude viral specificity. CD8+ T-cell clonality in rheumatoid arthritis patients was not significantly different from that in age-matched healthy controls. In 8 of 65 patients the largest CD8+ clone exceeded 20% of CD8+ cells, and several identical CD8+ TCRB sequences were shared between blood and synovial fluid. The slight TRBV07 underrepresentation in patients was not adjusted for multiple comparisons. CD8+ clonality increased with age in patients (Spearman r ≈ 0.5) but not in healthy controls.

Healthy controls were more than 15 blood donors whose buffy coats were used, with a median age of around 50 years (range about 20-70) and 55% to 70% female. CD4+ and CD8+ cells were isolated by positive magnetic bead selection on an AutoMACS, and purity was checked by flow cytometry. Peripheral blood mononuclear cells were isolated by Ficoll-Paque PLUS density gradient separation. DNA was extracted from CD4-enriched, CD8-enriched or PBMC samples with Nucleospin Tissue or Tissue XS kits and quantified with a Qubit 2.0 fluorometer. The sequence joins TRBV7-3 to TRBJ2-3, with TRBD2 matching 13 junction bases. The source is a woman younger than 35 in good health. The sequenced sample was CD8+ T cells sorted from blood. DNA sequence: TGTGCCAGCAGCCAGGGACTAGCGGGGAGGGCAGATACGCAGTATTTT. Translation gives CASSQGLAGRADTQYF.